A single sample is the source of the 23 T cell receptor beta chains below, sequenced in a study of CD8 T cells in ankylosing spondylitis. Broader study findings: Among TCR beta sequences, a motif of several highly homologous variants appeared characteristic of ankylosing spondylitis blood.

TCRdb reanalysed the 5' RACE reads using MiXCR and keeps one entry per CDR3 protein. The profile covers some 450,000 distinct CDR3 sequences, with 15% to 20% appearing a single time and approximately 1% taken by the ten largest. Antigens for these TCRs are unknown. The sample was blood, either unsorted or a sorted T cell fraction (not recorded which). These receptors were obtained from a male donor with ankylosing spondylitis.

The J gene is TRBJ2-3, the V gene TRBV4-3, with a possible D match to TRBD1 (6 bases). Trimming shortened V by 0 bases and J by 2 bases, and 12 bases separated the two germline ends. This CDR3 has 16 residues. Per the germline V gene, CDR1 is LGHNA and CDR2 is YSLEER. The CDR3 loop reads CASSQDDRTDTDTQYF. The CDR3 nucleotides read TGCGCCAGCAGCCAAGATGACAGGACGGACACAGATACGCAGTATTTT.

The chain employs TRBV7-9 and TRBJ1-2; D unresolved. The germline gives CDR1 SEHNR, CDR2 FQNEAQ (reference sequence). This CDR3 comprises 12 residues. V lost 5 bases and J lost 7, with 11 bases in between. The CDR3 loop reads CASSPNQGGYTF. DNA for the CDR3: TGTGCCAGCAGCCCAAATCAAGGTGGCTACACCTTC. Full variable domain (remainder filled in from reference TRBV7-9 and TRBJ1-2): DTGVSQNPRHKITKRGQNVTFRCDPISEHNRLYWYRQTLGQGPEFLTYFQNEAQLEKSRLLSDRFSAERPKGSFSTLEIQRTEQGDSAMYLCASSPNQGGYTFGSGTRLTVV.

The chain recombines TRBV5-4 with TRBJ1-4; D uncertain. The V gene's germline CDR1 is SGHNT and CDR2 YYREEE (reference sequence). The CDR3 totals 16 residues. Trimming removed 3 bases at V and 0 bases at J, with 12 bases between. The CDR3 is CASSSRTDATNEKLFF. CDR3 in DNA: TGTGCCAGCAGCTCGAGGACCGACGCAACTAATGAAAAACTGTTTTTT.

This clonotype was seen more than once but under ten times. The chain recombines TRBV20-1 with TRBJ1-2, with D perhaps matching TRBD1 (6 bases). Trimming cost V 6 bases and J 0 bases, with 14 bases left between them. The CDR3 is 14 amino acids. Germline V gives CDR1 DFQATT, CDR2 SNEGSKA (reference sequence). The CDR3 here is CSAPRGATNYGYTF. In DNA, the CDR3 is TGCAGTGCGCCGCGGGGGGCAACTAACTATGGCTACACCTTC.

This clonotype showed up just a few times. CDR3 protein: CASSPLWDEQFF. CDR3 coding DNA: TGTGCCAGCAGTCCCCTATGGGATGAGCAGTTCTTC. The chain carries TRBV25-1 and TRBJ2-1; no clear D gene. The CDR3 is 12 amino acids. The V and J ends lost 5 bases and 8 bases respectively, with 10 bases between them. Germline CDR1 is MGHDK and CDR2 is SYGVNS.

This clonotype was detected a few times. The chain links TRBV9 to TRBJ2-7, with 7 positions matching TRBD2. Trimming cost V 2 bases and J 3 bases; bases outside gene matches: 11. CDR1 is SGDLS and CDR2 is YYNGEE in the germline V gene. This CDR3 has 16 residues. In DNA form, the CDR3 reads TGTGCCAGCAGCGTCGGGACTATCGATTCCCTCTACGAGCAGTACTTC. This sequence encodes CASSVGTIDSLYEQYF.

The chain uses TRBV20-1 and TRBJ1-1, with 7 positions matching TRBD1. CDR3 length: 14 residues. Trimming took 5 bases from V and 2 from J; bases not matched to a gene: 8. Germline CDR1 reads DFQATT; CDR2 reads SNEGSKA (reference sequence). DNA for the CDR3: TGCAGTGCTCCCCTCCGGGACAGAAACACTGAAGCTTTCTTT. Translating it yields CSAPLRDRNTEAFF.

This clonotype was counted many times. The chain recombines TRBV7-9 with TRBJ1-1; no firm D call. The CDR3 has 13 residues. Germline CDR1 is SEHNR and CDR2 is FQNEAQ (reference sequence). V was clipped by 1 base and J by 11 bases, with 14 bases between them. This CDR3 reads CASSLVGNPDAFF. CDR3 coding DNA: TGTGCCAGCAGCTTAGTAGGGAACCCAGACGCTTTCTTT. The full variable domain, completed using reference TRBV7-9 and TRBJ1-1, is DTGVSQNPRHKITKRGQNVTFRCDPISEHNRLYWYRQTLGQGPEFLTYFQNEAQLEKSRLLSDRFSAERPKGSFSTLEIQRTEQGDSAMYLCASSLVGNPDAFFGQGTRLTVV.

The CDR3 sequence is CASGGLAGAETQYF. The DNA of the CDR3 is TGTGCCAGCGGGGGTCTAGCGGGGGCAGAGACCCAGTACTTC. V gene TRBV5-6 combines with J gene TRBJ2-5, with TRBD2 identical over 10 bases. V was clipped by 7 bases and J by 4 bases; unmatched bases: 7. The CDR3 covers 14 residues. Germline CDR1 is SGHDT and CDR2 is YYEEEE.

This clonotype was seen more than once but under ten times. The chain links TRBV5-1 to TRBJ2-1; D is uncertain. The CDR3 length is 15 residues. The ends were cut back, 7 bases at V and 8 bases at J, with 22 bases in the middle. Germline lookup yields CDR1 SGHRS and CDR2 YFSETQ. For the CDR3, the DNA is TGCGCCAGCCACCCCGGCTCGAGTCTAGGCGATGAGCAGTTCTTC. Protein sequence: CASHPGSSLGDEQFF.

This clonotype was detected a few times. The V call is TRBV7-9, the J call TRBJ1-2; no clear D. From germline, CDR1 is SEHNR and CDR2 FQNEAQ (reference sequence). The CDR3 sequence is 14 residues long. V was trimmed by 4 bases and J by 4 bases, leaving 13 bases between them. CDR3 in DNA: TGTGCCAGCAGCTCCGAGGGAGGATCCTATGGCTACACCTTC. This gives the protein CASSSEGGSYGYTF.

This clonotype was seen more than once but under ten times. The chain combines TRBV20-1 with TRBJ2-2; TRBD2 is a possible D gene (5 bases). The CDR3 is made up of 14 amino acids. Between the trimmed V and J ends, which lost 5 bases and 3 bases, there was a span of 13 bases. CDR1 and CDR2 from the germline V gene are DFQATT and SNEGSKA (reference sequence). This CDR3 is CSAGSDTHTGELFF. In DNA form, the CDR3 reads TGCAGTGCTGGGAGTGACACTCACACCGGGGAGCTGTTTTTT.

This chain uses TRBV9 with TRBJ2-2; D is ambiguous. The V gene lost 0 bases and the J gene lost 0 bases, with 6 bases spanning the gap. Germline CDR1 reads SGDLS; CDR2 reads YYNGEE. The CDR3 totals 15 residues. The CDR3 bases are TGTGCCAGCAGCGTAGGCTATCCGAACACCGGGGAGCTGTTTTTT. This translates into CASSVGYPNTGELFF.

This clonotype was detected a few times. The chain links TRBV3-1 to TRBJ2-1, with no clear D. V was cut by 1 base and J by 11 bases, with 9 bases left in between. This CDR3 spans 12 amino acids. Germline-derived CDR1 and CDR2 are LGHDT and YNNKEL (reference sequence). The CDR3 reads CASSQGQSKQFF. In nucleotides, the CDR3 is TGTGCCAGCAGCCAAGGGCAATCGAAGCAGTTCTTC.

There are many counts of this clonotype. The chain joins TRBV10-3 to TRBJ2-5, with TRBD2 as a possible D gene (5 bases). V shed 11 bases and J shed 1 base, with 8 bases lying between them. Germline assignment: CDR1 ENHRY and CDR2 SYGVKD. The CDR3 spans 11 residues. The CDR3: CAAGPQETQYF. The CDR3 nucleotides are TGTGCCGCGGGTCCCCAAGAGACCCAGTACTTC.

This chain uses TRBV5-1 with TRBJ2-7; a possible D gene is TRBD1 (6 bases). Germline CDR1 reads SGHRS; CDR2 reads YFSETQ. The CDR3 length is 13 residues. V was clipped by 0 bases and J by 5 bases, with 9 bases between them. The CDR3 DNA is TGCGCCAGCAGCTTGGGACAGGTCGACGAGCAGTACTTC. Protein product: CASSLGQVDEQYF.

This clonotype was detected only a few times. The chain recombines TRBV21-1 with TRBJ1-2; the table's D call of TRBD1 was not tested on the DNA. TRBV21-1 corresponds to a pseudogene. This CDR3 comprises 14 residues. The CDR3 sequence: CASPPTIRNYGYTF. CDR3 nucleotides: TGTGCCAGTCCCCCTACCATCCGTAACTATGGCTACACCTTC.

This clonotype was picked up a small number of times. For the CDR3, the DNA is TGTGCCAGCAGCCCATCTGGGATGGGCACAGATACGCAGTATTTT. Protein sequence: CASSPSGMGTDTQYF. The chain combines TRBV7-2 with TRBJ2-3; no reliable D call. Germline V gene lookup returns CDR1 SGHTA and CDR2 FQGNSA. The length of the CDR3 is 15 residues. V was trimmed by 5 bases and J by 1 base, leaving 13 bases between them.

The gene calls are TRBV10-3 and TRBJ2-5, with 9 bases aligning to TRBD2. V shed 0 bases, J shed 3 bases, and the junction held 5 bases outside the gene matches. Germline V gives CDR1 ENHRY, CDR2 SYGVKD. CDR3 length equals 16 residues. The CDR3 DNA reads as TGTGCCATCAGTGAGTCGATGGTAGCGGGGGAAGAGACCCAGTACTTC. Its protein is CAISESMVAGEETQYF.

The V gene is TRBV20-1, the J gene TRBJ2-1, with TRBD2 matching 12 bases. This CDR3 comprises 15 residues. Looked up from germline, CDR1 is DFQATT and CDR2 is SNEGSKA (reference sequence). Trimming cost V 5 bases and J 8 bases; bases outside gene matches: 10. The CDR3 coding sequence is TGCAGTGCTGGGCCCCGGACTAGCGGGACCTATGAGCAGTTCTTC. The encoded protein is CSAGPRTSGTYEQFF.

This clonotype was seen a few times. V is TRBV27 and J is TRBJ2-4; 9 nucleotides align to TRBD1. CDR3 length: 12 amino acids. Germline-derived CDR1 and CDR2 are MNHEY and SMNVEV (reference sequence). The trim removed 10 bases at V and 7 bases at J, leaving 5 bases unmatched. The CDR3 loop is CATRDRDNIQYF. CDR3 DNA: TGTGCCACCCGGGACAGGGACAACATTCAGTACTTC.

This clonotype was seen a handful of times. The CDR3 DNA follows: TGTGCTAGTGGTTTTGGGGGTACGCAGTATTTT. Its translation: CASGFGGTQYF. The chain joins TRBV12-5 to TRBJ2-3; either TRBD1 or TRBD2 may supply D (5 bases each). This CDR3 spans 11 amino acids. V shed 3 bases and J shed 8 bases, with 6 bases lying between them. Looked up from germline, CDR1 is LGHNT and CDR2 is FRNRAP.

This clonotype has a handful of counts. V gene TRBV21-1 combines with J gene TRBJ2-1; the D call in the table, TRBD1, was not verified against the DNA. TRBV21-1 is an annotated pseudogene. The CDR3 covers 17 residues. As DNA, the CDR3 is TGTGCCAGCAGCAAAGGAGGGGACGGAAGCTCCTACAATGAGCAGTTCTTC. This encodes CASSKGGDGSSYNEQFF.